The next 20 T cell receptor beta chains were all read from a single sample in a study of CD8 T cells in ankylosing spondylitis. Their specific antigens are unknown. General study points: Seemingly distinctive of ankylosing spondylitis blood was a TCR beta motif formed by eight highly homologous variants.

Using its own MiXCR run on the 5' RACE reads, TCRdb lists one record per CDR3 protein. The profile covers roughly 700,000 distinct CDR3 sequences, with around 17% appearing a single time and about 20% taken by the ten largest. Material: blood, either unsorted or a sorted T cell fraction (not recorded which). The source is a male donor with ankylosing spondylitis.

This clonotype was seen ten or more times. The chain links TRBV25-1 to TRBJ2-1; 7 bases fit TRBD1. The germline V gene has CDR1 MGHDK and CDR2 SYGVNS. Germline trimming cut 0 bases from V and 3 bases from J; bases unmatched to any gene: 5. The CDR3 covers 16 residues. CDR3 sequence: CASSEYGRGYYNEQFF. The CDR3 bases are TGTGCCAGCAGTGAATACGGCAGGGGGTACTACAATGAGCAGTTCTTC.

The J gene is TRBJ1-2, the V gene TRBV7-9; 8 bases are shared with TRBD1. V lost 2 bases to trimming and J lost 8 bases; unmatched junction nucleotides: 4. The CDR3 is 13 residues long. Germline lookup yields CDR1 SEHNR and CDR2 FQNEAQ (reference sequence). In DNA form, the CDR3 reads TGTGCCAGCAGCTTACAGGGGGCGTCGGGCTACACCTTC. It translates to CASSLQGASGYTF.

The chain recombines TRBV12-3 or TRBV12-4 with TRBJ1-2; no clear D. The CDR3 loop spans 15 amino acids. V lost 6 bases to trimming and J lost 1 base, with 15 bases between them. CDR3: CASRTRHRNNYGYTF. The DNA of the CDR3 is TGTGCCAGCAGAACCAGACACCGGAATAACTATGGCTACACCTTC.

This clonotype was seen more than once but under ten times. The chain links TRBV10-1 to TRBJ2-1, with 12 bases aligning to TRBD2. Germline values: CDR1 WNHNN, CDR2 SYGVQD (reference sequence). J gave up 1 base and V 4 bases, and 5 bases lay outside the gene matches. The CDR3 consists of 17 residues. CDR3 sequence reads: CASSGRTSGVSYNEQFF. DNA for the CDR3: TGCGCCAGCAGTGGGAGGACTAGCGGGGTTTCCTACAATGAGCAGTTCTTC.

The genes are TRBV7-2 and TRBJ2-1; D is unresolved. The CDR3 is 15 residues long. Germline loops: CDR1 SGHTA, CDR2 FQGNSA. V was pared by 5 bases and J by 1 base, with 12 bases between. The chain's CDR3 is CASSHLVTSYNEQFF. The CDR3 nucleotides are TGTGCCAGCAGCCACCTAGTGACGTCCTACAATGAGCAGTTCTTC.

The table lists this clonotype with many counts. V usage is TRBV12-3 or TRBV12-4 and J usage is TRBJ2-7; 7 bases fit TRBD1. This CDR3 has 17 residues. V shed 2 bases, J shed 2 bases, and the junction held 12 bases outside the gene matches. The CDR3 loop is CASSLRRTGQLTYEQYF. The CDR3 nucleotides are TGTGCCAGCAGTTTACGGCGAACGGGACAGCTAACCTACGAGCAGTACTTC.

This clonotype was seen more than once but under ten times. The J gene is TRBJ2-3, the V gene TRBV5-4; 14 nucleotides match TRBD2. Trimming took 2 bases from V and 3 from J; bases not matched to a gene: 11. This CDR3 contains 19 residues. The germline CDR1 and CDR2 sequences are SGHNT and YYREEE (reference sequence). CDR3 sequence: CASSFERGTSGSRTDTQYF. As DNA, the CDR3 is TGTGCCAGCAGCTTCGAGAGGGGGACTAGCGGGAGTAGGACAGATACGCAGTATTTT.

The chain joins TRBV18 to TRBJ2-5; D unclear. V gave up 0 bases and J gave up 2 bases, with 10 bases separating them. The CDR3 covers 15 residues. Per the germline V gene, CDR1 is KGHSH and CDR2 is LQKENI. In DNA, the CDR3 is TGTGCCAGCTCACCACCGCAAGCAGATCAAGAGACCCAGTACTTC. Protein product: CASSPPQADQETQYF.

This clonotype was observed a few times. The genes are TRBV7-3 and TRBJ2-2; tentative D call: TRBD2 (5 bases). CDR1 is SGHTA and CDR2 is FQGTGA in the germline V gene. CDR3 length: 17 amino acids. V was clipped by 5 bases and J by 2 bases, with 18 bases between them. The CDR3 DNA follows: TGTGCCAGCAGCCCACGGGGTCAGCGAACCAACACCGGGGAGCTGTTTTTT. It codes for CASSPRGQRTNTGELFF.

CDR3 amino acids: CASSAAVPGNTGELFF. The CDR3 nucleotides are TGTGCCAGCAGCGCCGCGGTTCCGGGGAACACCGGGGAGCTGTTTTTT. This chain uses TRBV7-2 with TRBJ2-2; D remains unclear. V gave up 5 bases and J gave up 1 base, with 14 bases separating them. Germline CDR1 reads SGHTA; CDR2 reads FQGNSA. The CDR3 covers 16 residues.

The J gene is TRBJ2-5, the V gene TRBV5-1; 8 bases are shared with TRBD2. This CDR3 has 16 amino acids. Germline CDR1 and CDR2: SGHRS and YFSETQ. Trimming took 0 bases from V and 2 from J; bases not matched to a gene: 6. The CDR3 is CASSLEGRGGQETQYF. The CDR3 nucleotides are TGCGCCAGCAGCTTGGAGGGCCGCGGGGGGCAAGAGACCCAGTACTTC.

This clonotype was observed a handful of times. Sequence at one end of the junction differs from germline and may be a read error. The chain has TRBV7-7 and TRBJ2-1; weak D call: TRBD2 (6 bases). The CDR3 is made up of 14 amino acids. The germline V gene has CDR1 SSHAT and CDR2 FNYEAQ (reference sequence). The DNA of the CDR3 is TGTGCTAGCAGCAAAGGGACTCTTCCCAATGAGCAGTTCTTC. Its protein is CASSKGTLPNEQFF.

The chain combines TRBV4-2 with TRBJ2-7; D gene uncertain. From germline, CDR1 is LGHNA and CDR2 YNFKEQ. V dropped 1 base and J dropped 2 bases, with 15 bases sitting between them. CDR3 length: 16 residues. The CDR3 DNA reads as TGTGCCAGCAGCCAAGGCCCCTGGGATACCACCTACGAGCAGTACTTC. It is translated as CASSQGPWDTTYEQYF.

In its sample, this clonotype was seen a few times. This sequence joins TRBV10-3 and TRBJ1-5; D is uncertain. With 7 bases removed from V and 5 bases from J, the gap between germline ends came to 12 bases. CDR1 is ENHRY, CDR2 SYGVKD, per germline. The CDR3 runs 13 residues. The CDR3 here is CAITAGTDQPQHF. The CDR3 coding sequence is TGTGCCATCACGGCGGGTACAGATCAGCCCCAGCATTTT.

The CDR3 DNA reads as TGTGCCAGCAGCTTAGATTTGGCCCAAGGAGAAGCTTTCTTT. Amino acid sequence: CASSLDLAQGEAFF. This sequence joins TRBV11-2 and TRBJ1-1; D gene ambiguous. Trimming removed 0 bases at V and 8 bases at J, with 13 bases between. Per the germline V gene, CDR1 is SGHAT and CDR2 is FQNNGV. The CDR3 is 14 amino acids. Based on the CDR3 plus reference TRBV11-2 and TRBJ1-1, the full variable domain is EAGVAQSPRYKIIEKRQSVAFWCNPISGHATLYWYQQILGQGPKLLIQFQNNGVVDDSQLPKDRFSAERLKGVDSTLKIQPAKLEDSAVYLCASSLDLAQGEAFFGQGTRLTVV.

This sequence joins TRBV6-6 and TRBJ2-3; D unclear. V was trimmed by 6 bases and J by 2 bases, leaving 6 bases between them. This CDR3 has 12 residues. Germline-derived CDR1 and CDR2 are MNHNY and SVGAGI (reference sequence). The CDR3 sequence: CASRENTDTQYF. The CDR3 nucleotides read TGTGCCAGCAGGGAAAACACAGATACGCAGTATTTT.

CDR3 nucleotides: TGTGCCATCGGACTAGCGGAGTACACCGGGGAGCTGTTTTTT. Protein: CAIGLAEYTGELFF. The chain joins TRBV10-3 to TRBJ2-2, with 10 nucleotides matching TRBD2. After removal of 8 bases from V and 3 bases from J, the junction contained 3 bases not matched to a gene. This CDR3 contains 14 residues. The germline CDR1 and CDR2 sequences are ENHRY and SYGVKD.

This sequence joins TRBV29-1 and TRBJ1-1; D gene unclear. This CDR3 is 13 amino acids long. Germline CDR1 SQVTM, CDR2 ANQGSEA. Trimming took 3 bases from V and 1 from J, leaving 9 bases between them. The CDR3 DNA reads as TGCAGCGTTGATGCAGGAGGGAACACTGAAGCTTTCTTT. This gives the protein CSVDAGGNTEAFF.

The genes are TRBV3-1 and TRBJ1-1; D is ambiguous. In germline, CDR1 is LGHDT, CDR2 YNNKEL (reference sequence). The CDR3 length is 16 residues. Deletions cut 4 bases from V and 2 bases from J, with 17 bases between. The CDR3 reads CASSRYGGQPNTEAFF. The CDR3 nucleotides are TGTGCCAGCAGCCGGTATGGCGGCCAGCCTAACACTGAAGCTTTCTTT.

This clonotype was picked up many times. The chain uses TRBV29-1 and TRBJ2-1; either TRBD1 or TRBD2 may fit D (5 bases each). Germline values: CDR1 SQVTM, CDR2 ANQGSEA. V dropped 3 bases and J dropped 4 bases, with 19 bases sitting between them. The CDR3 sequence is 16 residues long. The DNA of the CDR3 is TGCAGCGTTGAGGGGGTAGCAAAACTCCTATACAATGAGCAGTTCTTC. As protein: CSVEGVAKLLYNEQFF.